Described below is a single T cell receptor (beta chain) sequence and its context. Its target is unknown. This entry is derived from a study of response to subunit inactivated influenza vaccine. In TCRdb, the RT-PCR reads were re-called with MiXCR into one record per CDR3 protein. The data hold 400,000 to 650,000 distinct CDR3 sequences, with under 8.5% observed a single time. The germline V gene encodes CDR1 SNHLY and CDR2 FYNNEI. Between the trimmed V and J ends, which lost 3 bases and 5 bases, there was a span of 8 bases. This CDR3 has 13 amino acids. Broader study findings: Authors proposed each seasonal influenza vaccination draws in few new T cells.

The sequences come from PBMCs from blood, collected around 2 years after vaccination. This clonotype was sampled from a man aged 45 to 75 who received an inactivated influenza vaccine. This chain uses TRBV2 with TRBJ1-5; D is uncertain. CDR3 protein: CASSESADQPQHF. In nucleotides, the CDR3 is TGTGCCAGCAGTGAGAGCGCCGATCAGCCCCAGCATTTT.